This entry is about one TCR beta chain. Sequencing was performed with immunoSEQ multiplex PCR; in TCRdb, only in-frame clones are kept and a portion is missing. The sample carries 100,000 to 150,000 clones, approximately 84% recorded once. Noted time point: pretreatment peripheral blood. Germline CDR1 and CDR2: SGHRS and YFSETQ. The CDR3 loop spans 18 amino acids. J gave up 6 bases and V 0 bases, and 16 bases lay outside the gene matches. The data belong to a study of PD-L1 blockade in urothelial cancer. About the research overall: After treatment start, blood was analyzed at 3 weeks (second dose) and at 6 weeks.

V gene TRBV5-1 combines with J gene TRBJ2-7; 9 nucleotides line up with TRBD2. The specimen was PBMCs, collected around atezolizumab (anti-PD-L1) treatment. The receptor comes from a man aged 50-60 years with urothelial cancer. CDR3 protein: CASSLGGVAGERVSEQYF. The CDR3 DNA follows: TGCGCCAGCAGCTTGGGGGGGGTAGCGGGAGAGAGGGTCTCCGAGCAGTACTTC.